This TCR beta chain is drawn from a study of blood T cell repertoires in COVID-19. Individuals drawn from 24 US areas were about 18 to 90 years old. TCRdb keeps only in-frame clones here, not all; method: immunoSEQ multiplex PCR. This table holds 240,000 or so clones, 75% to 90% found once. The germline gives CDR1 SGHRS, CDR2 YFSETQ. Trimming shortened V by 1 base and J by 5 bases, and 12 bases separated the two germline ends. This CDR3 contains 14 residues. Sequencing was performed on PBMCs or T cells enriched from blood (not recorded which). This chain joins TRBV5-1 and TRBJ1-2, with D possibly TRBD1 on 5 matching bases. The receptor was isolated from a man aged 40-49 years who had recovered from COVID-19. CDR3 nucleotide sequence: TGCGCCAGCAGCTTGTGGACACCAGAATATGGCTACACCTTC. It yields the protein CASSLWTPEYGYTF.